This T cell receptor beta chain was sequenced during a study of cytomegalovirus exposure and HLA in healthy donors. A word on this clone: Its specificity is unknown.

Study findings and constraints: For most TCR beta V segments, an earlier analysis put the productive rate at about 87% or about 30% of the time.

The PCR employed 60 Vbeta primers together with 13 Jbeta primers. Assay used: immunoSEQ multiplex PCR; TCRdb lists only in-frame clones, some missing. There are more than 150,000 clones in the sample; around 81% occur only once, and 2.1% lies in the top ten. The CDR3 length is 14 residues. Germline V gene sequence: CDR1 SGHNT, CDR2 YYREEE (reference sequence). V was cut by 2 bases and J by 4 bases, with 12 bases left in between. The clonotype comes from a woman aged 18-29 years in good health and CMV-seropositive. The sequenced sample was PBMCs. V and J are TRBV5-4 and TRBJ1-2; D may be TRBD1 (6 bases). CDR3 sequence: CASSFFDRSYGYTF. Written as DNA, the CDR3 is TGTGCCAGCAGCTTCTTTGACAGGAGCTATGGCTACACCTTC.